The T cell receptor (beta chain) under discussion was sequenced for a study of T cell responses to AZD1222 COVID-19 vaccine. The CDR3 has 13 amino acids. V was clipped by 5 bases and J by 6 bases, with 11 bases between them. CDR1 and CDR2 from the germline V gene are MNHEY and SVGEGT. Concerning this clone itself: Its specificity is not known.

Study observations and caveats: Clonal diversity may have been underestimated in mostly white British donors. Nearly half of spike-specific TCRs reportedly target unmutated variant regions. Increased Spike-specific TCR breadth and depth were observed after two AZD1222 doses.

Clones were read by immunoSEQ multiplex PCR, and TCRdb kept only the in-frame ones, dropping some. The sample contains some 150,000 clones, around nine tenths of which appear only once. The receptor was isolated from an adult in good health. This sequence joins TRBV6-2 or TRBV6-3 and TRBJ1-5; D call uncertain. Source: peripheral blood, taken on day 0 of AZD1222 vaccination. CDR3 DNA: TGTGCCAGCAGTACCCTCCGGGGTCAGCCCCAGCATTTT. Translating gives CASSTLRGQPQHF.